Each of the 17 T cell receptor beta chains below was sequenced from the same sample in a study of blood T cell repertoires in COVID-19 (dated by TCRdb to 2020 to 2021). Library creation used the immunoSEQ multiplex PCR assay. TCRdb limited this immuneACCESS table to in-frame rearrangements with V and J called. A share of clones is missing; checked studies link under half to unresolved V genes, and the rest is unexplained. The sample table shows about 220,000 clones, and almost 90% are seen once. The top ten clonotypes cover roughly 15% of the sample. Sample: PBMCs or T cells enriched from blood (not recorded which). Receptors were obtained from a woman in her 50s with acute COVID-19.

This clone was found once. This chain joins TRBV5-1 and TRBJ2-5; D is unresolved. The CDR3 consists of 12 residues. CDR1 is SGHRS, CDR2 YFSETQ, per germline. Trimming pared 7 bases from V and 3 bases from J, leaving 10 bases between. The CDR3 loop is CASRVQKETQYF. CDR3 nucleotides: TGCGCCAGCCGAGTCCAAAAAGAGACCCAGTACTTC.

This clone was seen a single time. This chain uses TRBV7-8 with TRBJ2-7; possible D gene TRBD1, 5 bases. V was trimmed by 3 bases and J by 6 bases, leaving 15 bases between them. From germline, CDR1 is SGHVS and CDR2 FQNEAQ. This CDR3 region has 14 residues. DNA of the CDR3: TGTGCCAGCAGCTTCCAGGCAGGGCTCTCCGAGCAGTACTTC. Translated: CASSFQAGLSEQYF. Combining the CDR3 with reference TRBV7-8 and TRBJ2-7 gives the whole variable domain GAGVSQSPRYKVAKRGQDVALRCDPISGHVSLFWYQQALGQGPEFLTYFQNEAQLDKSGLPSDRFFAERPEGSVSTLKIQRTQQEDSAVYLCASSFQAGLSEQYFGPGTRLTVT.

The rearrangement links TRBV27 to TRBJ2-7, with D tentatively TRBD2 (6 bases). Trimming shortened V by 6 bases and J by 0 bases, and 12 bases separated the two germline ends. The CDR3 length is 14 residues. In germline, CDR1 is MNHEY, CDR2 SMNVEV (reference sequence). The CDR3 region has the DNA TGTGCCAGCAGGGCTCTCGGGAGCTCCTACGAGCAGTACTTC. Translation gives CASRALGSSYEQYF.

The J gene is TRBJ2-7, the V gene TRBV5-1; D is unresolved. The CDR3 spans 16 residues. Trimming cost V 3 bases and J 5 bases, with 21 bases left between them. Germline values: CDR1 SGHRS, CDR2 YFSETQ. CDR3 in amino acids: CASSYMSQASPDEQYF. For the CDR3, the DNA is TGCGCCAGCAGCTATATGAGCCAGGCGAGTCCTGACGAGCAGTACTTC.

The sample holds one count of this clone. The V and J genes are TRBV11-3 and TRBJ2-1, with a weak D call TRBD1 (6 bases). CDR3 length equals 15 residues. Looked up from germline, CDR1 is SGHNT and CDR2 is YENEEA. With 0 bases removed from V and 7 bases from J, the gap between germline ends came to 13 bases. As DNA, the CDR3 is TGTGCCAGCAGCTTAGATGGGCGAGGGGGAAATGAGCAGTTCTTC. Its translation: CASSLDGRGGNEQFF.

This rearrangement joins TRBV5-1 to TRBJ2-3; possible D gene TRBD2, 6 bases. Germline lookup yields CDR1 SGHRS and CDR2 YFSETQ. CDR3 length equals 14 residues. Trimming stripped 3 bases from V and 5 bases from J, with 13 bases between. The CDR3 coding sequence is TGCGCCAGCAGCTCGGCGGGGCAACAAGATACGCAGTATTTT. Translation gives CASSSAGQQDTQYF.

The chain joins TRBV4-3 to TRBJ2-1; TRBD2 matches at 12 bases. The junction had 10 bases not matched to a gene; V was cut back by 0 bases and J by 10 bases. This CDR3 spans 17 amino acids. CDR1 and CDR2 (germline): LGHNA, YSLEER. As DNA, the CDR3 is TGCGCCAGCAGCCAAGAGAGACTAGCGGGGGCCGCAGGGGAGCAGTTCTTC. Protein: CASSQERLAGAAGEQFF.

The CDR3 sequence: CASSYGQGAGETQYF. The CDR3 DNA sequence: TGCGCCAGCAGCTACGGACAGGGGGCCGGTGAGACCCAGTACTTC. The genes are TRBV5-1 and TRBJ2-5; 11 nucleotides align to TRBD1. The CDR3 consists of 15 residues. Trimming cost V 3 bases and J 5 bases; bases outside gene matches: 6. Germline V gene lookup returns CDR1 SGHRS and CDR2 YFSETQ.

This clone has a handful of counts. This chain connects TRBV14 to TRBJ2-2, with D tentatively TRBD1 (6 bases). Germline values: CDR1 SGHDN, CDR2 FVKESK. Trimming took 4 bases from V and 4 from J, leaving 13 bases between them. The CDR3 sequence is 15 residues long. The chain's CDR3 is CASSLKLGGTGELFF. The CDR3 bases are TGTGCCAGCAGCCTGAAGCTAGGGGGCACCGGGGAGCTGTTTTTT.

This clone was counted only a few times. CDR3: CASSLSPPRGGFNEKLFF. The CDR3 bases are TGTGCCAGCAGTTTATCTCCCCCCCGGGGGGGTTTTAATGAAAAACTGTTTTTT. This sequence joins TRBV27 and TRBJ1-4; D possibly corresponds to TRBD1 (5 bases). This CDR3 has 18 residues. V lost 0 bases and J 4 bases, leaving 18 bases between the germline ends. Germline lookup yields CDR1 MNHEY and CDR2 SMNVEV (reference sequence).

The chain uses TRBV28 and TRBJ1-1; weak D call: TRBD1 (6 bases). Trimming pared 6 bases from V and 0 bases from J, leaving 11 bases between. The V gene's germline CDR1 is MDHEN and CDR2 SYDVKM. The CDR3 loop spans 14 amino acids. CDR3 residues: CASRQQGLNTEAFF. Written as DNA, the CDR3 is TGTGCCAGCAGGCAACAGGGCTTGAACACTGAAGCTTTCTTT.

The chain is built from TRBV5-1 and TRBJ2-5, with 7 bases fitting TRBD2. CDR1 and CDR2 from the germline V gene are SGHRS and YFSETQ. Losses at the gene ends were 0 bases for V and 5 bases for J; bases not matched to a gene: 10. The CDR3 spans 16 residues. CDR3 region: CASSLAVIAGPETQYF. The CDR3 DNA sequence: TGCGCCAGCAGCTTGGCCGTAATAGCGGGTCCTGAGACCCAGTACTTC.

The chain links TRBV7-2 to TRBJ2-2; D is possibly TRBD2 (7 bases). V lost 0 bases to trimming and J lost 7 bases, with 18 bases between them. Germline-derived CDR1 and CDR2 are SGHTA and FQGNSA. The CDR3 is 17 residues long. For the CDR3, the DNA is TGTGCCAGCAGCTTAGCGTTCAGGGGCCTAGCGGACGGGGAGCTGTTTTTT. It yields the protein CASSLAFRGLADGELFF.

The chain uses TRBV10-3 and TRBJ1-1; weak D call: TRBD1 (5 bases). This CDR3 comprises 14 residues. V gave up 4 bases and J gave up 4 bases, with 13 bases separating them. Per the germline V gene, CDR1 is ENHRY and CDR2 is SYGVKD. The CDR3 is CAISADQGSTEAFF. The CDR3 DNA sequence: TGTGCCATCAGTGCTGATCAGGGTAGCACTGAAGCTTTCTTT.

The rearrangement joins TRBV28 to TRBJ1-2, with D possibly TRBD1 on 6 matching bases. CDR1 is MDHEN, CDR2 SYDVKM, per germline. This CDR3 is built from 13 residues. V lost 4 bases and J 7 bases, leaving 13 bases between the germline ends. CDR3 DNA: TGTGCCAGCAGTTGGGACACGCGATCTGGCTACACCTTC. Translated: CASSWDTRSGYTF.

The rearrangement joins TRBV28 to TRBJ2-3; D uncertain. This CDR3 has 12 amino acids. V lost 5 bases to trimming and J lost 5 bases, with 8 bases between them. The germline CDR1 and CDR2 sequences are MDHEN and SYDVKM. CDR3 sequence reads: CASSMRIDTQYF. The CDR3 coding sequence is TGTGCCAGCAGTATGCGTATAGATACGCAGTATTTT.

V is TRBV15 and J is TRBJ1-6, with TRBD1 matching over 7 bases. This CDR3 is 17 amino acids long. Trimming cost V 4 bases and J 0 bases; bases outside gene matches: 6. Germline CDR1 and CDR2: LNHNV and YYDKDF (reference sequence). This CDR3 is CATSKQGQSSYNSPLHF. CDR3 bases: TGTGCCACCAGCAAGCAGGGACAGAGCTCCTATAATTCACCCCTCCACTTT. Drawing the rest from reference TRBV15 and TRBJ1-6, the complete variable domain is DAMVIQNPRYQVTQFGKPVTLSCSQTLNHNVMYWYQQKSSQAPKLLFHYYDKDFNNEADTPDNFQSRRPNTSFCFLDIRSPGLGDTAMYLCATSKQGQSSYNSPLHFGNGTRLTVT.